This TCR beta chain appears in the sequencing data of a study of molecular identifiers for immune sequencing clone quantification. One entry per CDR3 protein results from TCRdb running MiXCR on the PCR reads. The sample lists hundreds of thousands of distinct CDR3 sequences, 25% seen once, with 0.7% to 0.95% in the top ten. Remarks on this clonotype: Germline is not matched at one junction end, which may reflect a read error.

Germline V CDR1 and CDR2: WNHNN, SYGVQD (reference sequence). This CDR3 region has 14 residues. This TCR derives from a human donor in good health. Some libraries in this study had Jurkat cell RNA spiked in. The sequenced sample consisted of naive CD8+ T cells from blood, with Jurkat cell RNA spiked in. Subset defined: FACS-sorted CD8+CD4-CCR7+CD45RA+ naive T cells. V is TRBV10-1 and J is TRBJ2-3, with TRBD1 matching 8 bases. CDR3: CASSHRGITDTRYF. The CDR3 DNA reads as TGCGCCAGCAGCCACAGGGGGATCACAGATACGCGGTATTTT.